This T cell receptor beta chain was profiled in a study of control samples from healthy donors and cancer patients. Produced via immunoSEQ multiplex PCR; TCRdb's table is partial and in-frame only. The table has 9,500 to 15,000 clones, approximately 94% seen once. The CDR3 is made up of 12 amino acids. Germline CDR1 LNHDA, CDR2 SQIVND (reference sequence). The J segment lost 8 bases and the V segment lost 6 bases, leaving 5 bases of the junction unmatched. The source of this sequence is a man between 65 and 79 years old with head and neck cancer. The rearrangement joins TRBV19 to TRBJ1-2; 8 bases fit TRBD1. Specimen: PBMCs. CDR3 loop: CASRRDRGGYTF. CDR3 coding DNA: TGTGCCAGTAGGCGAGACAGGGGCGGCTACACCTTC.